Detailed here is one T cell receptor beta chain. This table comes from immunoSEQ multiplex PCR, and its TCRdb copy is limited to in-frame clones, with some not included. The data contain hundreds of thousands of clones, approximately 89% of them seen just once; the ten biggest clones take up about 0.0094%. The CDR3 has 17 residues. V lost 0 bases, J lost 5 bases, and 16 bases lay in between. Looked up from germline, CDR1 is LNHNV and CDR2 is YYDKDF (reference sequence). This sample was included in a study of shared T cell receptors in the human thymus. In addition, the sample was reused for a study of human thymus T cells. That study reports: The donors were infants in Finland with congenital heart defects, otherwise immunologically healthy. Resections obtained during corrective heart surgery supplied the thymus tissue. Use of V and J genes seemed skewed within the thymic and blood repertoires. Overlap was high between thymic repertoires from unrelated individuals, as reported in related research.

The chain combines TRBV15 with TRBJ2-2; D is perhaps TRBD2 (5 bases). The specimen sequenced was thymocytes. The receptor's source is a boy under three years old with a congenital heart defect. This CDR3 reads CATSRDHFLAETGELFF. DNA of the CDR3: TGTGCCACCAGCAGAGATCATTTCCTAGCTGAAACCGGGGAGCTGTTTTTT.